The clone carrying this T cell receptor (beta chain) was counted once. Its target is not known. The PCR was carried out with 60 Vbeta primers and 13 Jbeta primers. The assay was immunoSEQ multiplex PCR, and TCRdb's table has in-frame clones only and misses some. Among 150,000 to 200,000 clones listed, more than 60% were seen once. This sample was taken from a study of cytomegalovirus exposure and HLA in healthy donors. Study-wide results and limits: TCR beta V- and J-gene trimming was later associated with a missense DCLRE1C variant.

The CDR3 covers 13 residues. Germline loops: CDR1 SGHTA, CDR2 FQGNSA. Trimming cost V 4 bases and J 6 bases, with 12 bases left between them. The V call is TRBV7-2, the J call TRBJ1-1; no clear D gene. Sequenced sample: PBMCs. This sequence originates from a man aged 25 to 40 in good health and CMV-seropositive. As DNA, the CDR3 is TGTGCCAGCAGCTCTAATCGGAGGGCTGAAGCTTTCTTT. Translating gives CASSSNRRAEAFF.